A single sample gave rise to the 20 T cell receptor beta chains below, sequenced in a study of vaccination effects on CD4 cells after COVID-19. Sequencing followed a ViraFEST assay step that expanded antigen-specific CD4+ T cells with viral peptide pools. Upon completion of 10 to 11 days in culture, CD4+ T cells were isolated. The infection with SARS-CoV-2 (confirmed by PCR) occurred in this person between March and December 2020. TCRdb's table, derived via immunoSEQ multiplex PCR, lists solely in-frame clones and lacks some. The sample has around 47,000 clones; approximately 72% are singletons. These receptors are not linked to any known antigen. The sample consisted of CD4+ T cells from PBMCs cultured with a peptide pool, taken before COVID-19 vaccination. The receptors were gathered from a human donor who had a prior SARS-CoV-2 infection.

J is TRBJ1-1 and V is TRBV5-1; TRBD1 aligns across 8 bases. Unmatched junction bases numbered 14, after V lost 0 bases and J lost 4 bases. This CDR3 is built from 18 residues. Germline CDR1 reads SGHRS; CDR2 reads YFSETQ. The CDR3, as DNA: TGCGCCAGCAGCTTGGGCCCCAGAAGGACAGGGTGGGCCACTGAAGCTTTCTTT. Encoded protein: CASSLGPRRTGWATEAFF.

The rearrangement joins TRBV4-2 to TRBJ2-7; D ambiguous. The CDR3 extends over 13 amino acids. Germline lookup yields CDR1 LGHNA and CDR2 YNFKEQ. The germline V and J ends were trimmed by 11 bases and 0 bases, with 14 bases remaining between them. Here the CDR3 reads CARSKAPSYEQYF. The CDR3 nucleotides are TGTGCCCGTTCTAAGGCGCCCTCCTACGAGCAGTACTTC.

The chain uses TRBV7-2 and TRBJ2-5; 7 bases are a match to TRBD1. V was pared by 4 bases and J by 3 bases, with 8 bases of the junction left unmatched. CDR3 size: 15 residues. Per germline, CDR1 SGHTA and CDR2 FQGNSA. CDR3 sequence reads: CASSSPRDREETQYF. CDR3 in DNA: TGTGCCAGCAGCTCCCCCCGGGACAGAGAAGAGACCCAGTACTTC.

The chain employs TRBV7-3 and TRBJ1-1; 9 positions match TRBD1. Germline CDR1 is SGHTA and CDR2 is FQGTGA. This CDR3 spans 14 amino acids. V lost 4 bases and J lost 4; bases outside the gene matches: 4. This chain's CDR3 is CASSSDRGRTEAFF. The CDR3 DNA follows: TGTGCCAGCAGCTCGGACAGGGGCCGCACTGAAGCTTTCTTT.

The gene calls are TRBV5-6 and TRBJ2-3; TRBD2 agrees at 9 bases. Per the germline V gene, CDR1 is SGHDT and CDR2 is YYEEEE. The CDR3 loop spans 18 amino acids. Trimming removed 3 bases from V and 0 bases from J; junction bases left unmatched: 11. CDR3 in DNA: TGTGCCAGCAGCTACATAGCGGGGGTTATCCCTAGCACAGATACGCAGTATTTT. This encodes CASSYIAGVIPSTDTQYF.

The chain has TRBV20-1 and TRBJ2-3, with D perhaps matching TRBD1 or TRBD2 (6 bases each). CDR1 and CDR2 (germline): DFQATT, SNEGSKA (reference sequence). V was pared by 3 bases and J by 3 bases, with 19 bases between. CDR3 length equals 16 residues. This CDR3 reads CSASWFGRGGTDTQYF. The CDR3 bases are TGCAGTGCTAGTTGGTTCGGGAGAGGGGGAACAGATACGCAGTATTTT.

The chain links TRBV7-2 to TRBJ1-6, with D uncertain. There are 14 residues in the CDR3. Per germline, CDR1 SGHTA and CDR2 FQGNSA. V lost 6 bases and J lost 1, with 7 bases in between. CDR3 region: CASRKGSYNSPLHF. CDR3 DNA sequence: TGTGCCAGCAGAAAGGGATCCTATAATTCACCCCTCCACTTT.

The table lists this clone with a count of one. DNA of the CDR3: TGTGCCAGCAGCAACTCCGGTGGGGCCCACTATGGCTACACCTTC. It codes for CASSNSGGAHYGYTF. V is TRBV25-1 and J is TRBJ1-2; the D gene is possibly TRBD1 (5 bases). This CDR3 is 15 amino acids long. Germline V gene data show CDR1 as MGHDK and CDR2 as SYGVNS. V was pared by 6 bases and J by 3 bases, with 17 bases between.

This CDR3 reads CASSGSSYEQYF. CDR3 coding DNA: TGTGCCAGCAGCGGCAGTTCCTACGAGCAGTACTTC. The chain recombines TRBV5-6 with TRBJ2-7, with D hard to call. The V end was cut by 4 bases, the J end by 1 base, with 6 bases between. CDR1 is SGHDT and CDR2 is YYEEEE in the germline V gene. This CDR3 has 12 residues.

This chain joins TRBV4-2 and TRBJ2-3; perhaps TRBD2 as D (6 bases). V lost 4 bases and J lost 0, with 11 bases in between. In germline, CDR1 is LGHNA, CDR2 YNFKEQ. The CDR3 is 15 amino acids. The CDR3 bases are TGTGCCAGCAGCCTGGGACTCCGTAGCACAGATACGCAGTATTTT. Translation: CASSLGLRSTDTQYF.

This chain links TRBV15 with TRBJ2-7; maybe TRBD1 (6 bases). V was cut by 1 base and J by 0 bases, with 13 bases left in between. The CDR3 extends over 16 amino acids. Germline V gives CDR1 LNHNV, CDR2 YYDKDF (reference sequence). The CDR3 loop reads CATSRAGTRSSYEQYF. The CDR3 nucleotides are TGTGCCACCAGCAGAGCCGGGACAAGAAGCTCCTACGAGCAGTACTTC.

The chain uses TRBV30 and TRBJ1-6, with 7 bases that match TRBD1. With V trimmed by 4 bases and J by 5 bases, 5 bases remained unmatched. Germline V lookup: CDR1 GTSNPN, CDR2 SVGIG (reference sequence). This CDR3 comprises 14 residues. The CDR3: CAWNRGVDNSPLHF. As DNA, the CDR3 is TGTGCCTGGAACAGGGGTGTGGATAATTCACCCCTCCACTTT.

This chain uses TRBV7-2 with TRBJ2-5, with 8 bases fitting TRBD1. This CDR3 region has 13 residues. V lost 5 bases and J lost 5; bases outside the gene matches: 4. The germline gives CDR1 SGHTA, CDR2 FQGNSA. The CDR3 nucleotides are TGTGCCAGCAGCCACCGGACAGGGGAGACCCAGTACTTC. Translation gives CASSHRTGETQYF. Full variable domain (rest looked up from reference TRBV7-2 and TRBJ2-5): GAGVSQSPSNKVTEKGKDVELRCDPISGHTALYWYRQSLGQGLEFLIYFQGNSAPDKSGLPSDRFSAERTGGSVSTLTIQRTQQEDSAVYLCASSHRTGETQYFGPGTRLLVL.

This chain joins TRBV6-6 and TRBJ1-2, with 7 nucleotides matching TRBD1. The CDR3 contains 13 residues. J gave up 6 bases and V 4 bases, and 5 bases lay outside the gene matches. CDR1 is MNHNY and CDR2 is SVGAGI in the germline V gene (reference sequence). The CDR3 region has the DNA TGTGCCAGCAGTTCGACAGGGACCCATGGCTACACCTTC. Encoded protein: CASSSTGTHGYTF.

The rearrangement joins TRBV5-1 to TRBJ2-1; 9 nucleotides match TRBD2. CDR3 size: 16 residues. V shed 5 bases, J shed 4 bases, and the junction held 10 bases outside the gene matches. The germline V gene encodes CDR1 SGHRS and CDR2 YFSETQ. CDR3 amino acids: CASRNPAGGLYNEQFF. DNA of the CDR3: TGCGCCAGCAGAAACCCAGCGGGGGGTCTATACAATGAGCAGTTCTTC.

V and J are TRBV5-1 and TRBJ2-1; the match to TRBD2 covers 10 bases. V dropped 4 bases and J dropped 8; count of bases not matched to a gene: 9. Germline loops: CDR1 SGHRS, CDR2 YFSETQ. The CDR3 consists of 15 residues. The CDR3 loop reads CASSKGGLASHEQFF. CDR3 sequence (DNA): TGCGCCAGCAGCAAAGGGGGACTAGCGTCCCATGAGCAGTTCTTC.

This clone appeared a few times. This sequence joins TRBV2 and TRBJ1-2, with 9 bases fitting TRBD1. Germline V gene lookup returns CDR1 SNHLY and CDR2 FYNNEI. The CDR3 contains 12 residues. J gave up 6 bases and V 4 bases, and 0 bases lay outside the gene matches. This chain's CDR3 is CASSGTGDGYTF. The CDR3 nucleotides are TGTGCCAGCAGTGGGACAGGGGATGGCTACACCTTC.

This clone was found a few times. V usage is TRBV4-3 and J usage is TRBJ1-6; the D is unclear. Germline loops: CDR1 LGHNA, CDR2 YSLEER. Trimming stripped 4 bases from V and 7 bases from J, with 8 bases between. The CDR3 covers 13 residues. The CDR3 spells CASSREQNSPLHF. In DNA form, the CDR3 reads TGCGCCAGCAGCCGGGAGCAGAATTCACCCCTCCACTTT.

This chain links TRBV9 with TRBJ2-5; tentatively, D is TRBD1 (5 bases). Germline loops: CDR1 SGDLS, CDR2 YYNGEE. V lost 0 bases and J 1 base, leaving 13 bases between the germline ends. This CDR3 spans 16 amino acids. The CDR3 region is CASSVAAGRTQETQYF. CDR3 nucleotide sequence: TGTGCCAGCAGCGTAGCAGCAGGGCGTACCCAAGAGACCCAGTACTTC.

A few counts support this clone. V usage is TRBV11-1 and J usage is TRBJ2-1; TRBD2 matches 10 bases. Germline V CDR1 and CDR2: SGHAT, FQDESV (reference sequence). This CDR3 contains 15 residues. V lost 4 bases, J lost 2 bases, and 2 bases stayed unmatched. Written as DNA, the CDR3 is TGTGCCAGCAGCTCTAGCGGGAGAACCTACAATGAGCAGTTCTTC. This translates into CASSSSGRTYNEQFF.